This entry concerns a single TCR beta chain. Its antigen target is currently unknown. No qualities accompany the bases; no much larger clone lies one base away. This record comes from a study of blood T cell repertoires in COVID-19 (TCRdb year 2020). As for the study more broadly: Samples from collaborators originated in the United States, Italy and Spain and spanned both the acute and convalescent phases of COVID-19. Samples came from the ongoing ImmuneRACE study (first 160 participants) plus 1,254 subjects from 6 global collaborators. Sample metadata almost always included a de-identified subject ID, COVID-19 status, age in years and sex. The prospective study material was composed of cDNA or gDNA derived from T cells, B-cell-depleted T cells, or PBMCs. The repertoires were made available in a free public database intended to serve as a resource for research on the immune response to SARS-CoV-2. Where available, HLA class I and class II types were obtained from metadata supplied by the sample provider rather than from assay-based typing. Subjects who had been exposed to COVID-19, were actively infected with it, or had recovered from it provided the deeply sampled blood TCRbeta repertoires that made up the dataset.

TCRbeta CDR3 regions were amplified from genomic DNA using the immunoSEQ Assay, a bias-controlled multiplex PCR. The paper's processing steps were these. Within the assay, amplification of reference gene primers was used to estimate how many nucleated cells each sample contained. Sequence reads were collapsed and filtered to measure the absolute abundance of every unique TCRbeta CDR3 rearrangement. For each sample, productive Simpson clonality was calculated by taking the square root of Simpson's diversity index across productive rearrangements. The clones in this table, taken by TCRdb from immuneACCESS, are in-frame only. Not every clone is retained; where verified, under half of the shortfall comes from an unresolved V gene, and the cause of the rest is unknown. V and J calls and clone size are given by that table; D and trimming were obtained from the DNA. Recorded for this sample are roughly 400,000 clones; roughly nine tenths of them occurred a single time. 1.1% of the sample is in the top ten clones.

Between the V and J ends, shortened by 1 base and 4 bases respectively, the junction contains 15 bases. CDR1 and CDR2, looked up from the germline V gene (reference sequence), are LNHDA and SQIVND. From the cysteine through the phenylalanine, the CDR3 covers 16 amino acids. The DNA shown is the 48-base CDR3, in frame from base 1. Participants in the prospective study were aged 18 to 89 years, lived in 20 to 30 United States geographic areas, and enrolled through a virtual design. In the prospective study, participants were assigned to cohorts based on the clinical history participants reported in a screening survey and a study questionnaire. Recovered participants in ImmuneRACE Cohort 3 were defined by two consecutive negative NP/OP PCR tests, clearance by a healthcare professional, or resolution of symptoms. Each participant in the prospective study had whole blood, serum and a nasopharyngeal or oropharyngeal swab collected by mobile phlebotomists. Over a roughly two-month period, participants in the prospective study had the option of providing additional blood draws and questionnaires. Prospective study blood samples were shipped either frozen or at room temperature before DNA extraction.

Beyond this particular receptor, the publication reports: Clinical and demographic metadata were provided uncurated, with the amount varying by source and participant.

Sequences were obtained from PBMCs or T cells enriched from blood (not recorded which). The receptor's source is a man aged 25 to 40 who had recovered from COVID-19. Recombination linked TRBV19 to TRBJ2-3; the D gene is perhaps TRBD2, on 6 matching bases. This receptor carries the CDR3 CASSIVPGVGADTQYF. The DNA reads as follows: TGTGCCAGTAGTATAGTTCCGGGAGTGGGGGCAGATACGCAGTATTTT.